Below, one T cell receptor beta chain is given with its context. The antigen remains unidentified. This CDR3 comprises 13 residues. Germline V gene sequence: CDR1 SGHRS, CDR2 YFSETQ. V was shortened by 0 bases and J by 11 bases, with 11 bases between the two germline ends. These data are taken from a study of T cells in localized non-small cell lung cancer. Study-wide results and limits: It remains possible that heterogeneity exists, since only one tumor region was sequenced. In adjacent lung appeared a median roughly 56 of the top 100 tumor clones. Uninvolved nearby lung showed the greatest T cell clonality, exceeding that found in tumor. Increased T cell density in blood showed an association with longer overall survival.

Clones were sequenced by immunoSEQ multiplex PCR, and TCRdb holds only the in-frame ones, with some missing. The sample consists of tens of thousands of clones, approximately 84% of them appearing once. The TCR sequence derives from a man aged 40 to 75 with stage I lung adenocarcinoma. This chain uses TRBV5-1 with TRBJ1-4; perhaps TRBD1 as D (5 bases). The material was peripheral blood, obtained before any cancer treatment. The DNA of the CDR3 is TGCGCCAGCAGCTTGGGACCAGAGGGGAAACTGTTTTTT. It yields the protein CASSLGPEGKLFF.